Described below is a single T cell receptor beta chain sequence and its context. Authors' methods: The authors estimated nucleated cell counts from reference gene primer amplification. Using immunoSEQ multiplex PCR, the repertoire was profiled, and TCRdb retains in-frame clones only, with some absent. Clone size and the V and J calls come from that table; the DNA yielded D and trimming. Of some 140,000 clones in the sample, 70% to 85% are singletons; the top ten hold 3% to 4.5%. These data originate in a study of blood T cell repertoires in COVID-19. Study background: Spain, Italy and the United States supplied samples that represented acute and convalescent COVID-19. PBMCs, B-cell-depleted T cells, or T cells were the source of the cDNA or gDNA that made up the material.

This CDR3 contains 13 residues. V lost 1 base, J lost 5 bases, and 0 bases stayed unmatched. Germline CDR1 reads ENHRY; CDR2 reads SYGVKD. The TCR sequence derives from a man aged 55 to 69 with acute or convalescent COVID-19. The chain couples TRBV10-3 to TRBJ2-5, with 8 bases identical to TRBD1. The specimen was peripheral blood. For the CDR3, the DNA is TGTGCCATCAGTGAGTGGGACAGGGAGACCCAGTACTTC. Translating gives CAISEWDRETQYF.